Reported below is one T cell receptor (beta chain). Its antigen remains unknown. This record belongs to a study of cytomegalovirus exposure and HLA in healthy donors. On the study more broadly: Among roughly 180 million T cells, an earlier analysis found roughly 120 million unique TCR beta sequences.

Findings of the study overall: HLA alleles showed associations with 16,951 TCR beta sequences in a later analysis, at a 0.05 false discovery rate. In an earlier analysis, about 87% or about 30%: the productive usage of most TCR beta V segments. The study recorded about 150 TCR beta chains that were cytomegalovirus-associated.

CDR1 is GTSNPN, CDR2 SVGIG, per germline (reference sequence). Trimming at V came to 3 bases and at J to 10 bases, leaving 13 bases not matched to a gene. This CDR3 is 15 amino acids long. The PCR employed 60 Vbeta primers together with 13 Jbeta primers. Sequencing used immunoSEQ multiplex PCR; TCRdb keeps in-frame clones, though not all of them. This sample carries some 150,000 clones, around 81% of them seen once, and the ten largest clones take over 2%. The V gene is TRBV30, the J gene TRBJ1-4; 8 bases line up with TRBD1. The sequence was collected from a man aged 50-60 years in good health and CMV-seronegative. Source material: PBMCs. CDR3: CAWSQPGQAFGKLFF. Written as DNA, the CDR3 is TGTGCCTGGAGCCAACCGGGACAGGCTTTTGGAAAACTGTTTTTT. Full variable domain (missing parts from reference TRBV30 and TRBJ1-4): SQTIHQWPATLVQPVGSPLSLECTVEGTSNPNLYWYRQAAGRGLQLLFYSVGIGQISSEVPQNLSASRPQDRQFILSSKKLLLSDSGFYLCAWSQPGQAFGKLFFGSGTQLSVL.